These 13 T cell receptor beta chains share one sample of origin, sequenced in a study of OX40 agonist ivuxolimab in advanced cancers. The method was immunoSEQ multiplex PCR; TCRdb's version includes in-frame clones alone and lacks a portion of them. The sample yields 65,000 to 85,000 clones, roughly 85% seen once. The sequencing here drew on CD4+ or CD8+ T cells sorted from blood, taken in a trial of the OX40 agonist ivuxolimab. These receptors originate from an adult with an advanced solid tumor such as melanoma, head and neck, liver or kidney cancer.

The rearrangement links TRBV2 to TRBJ2-5; TRBD1 might be the D (6 bases). This CDR3 region has 15 residues. Trimming pared 11 bases from V and 2 bases from J, leaving 21 bases between. Looked up from germline, CDR1 is SNHLY and CDR2 is FYNNEI. The CDR3 sequence: CASQKVGAAQETQYF. The CDR3, as DNA: TGTGCCTCCCAAAAGGTGGGGGCGGCTCAAGAGACCCAGTACTTC.

This clone was observed a single time. This chain uses TRBV7-8 with TRBJ2-1; TRBD2 agrees at 7 bases. This CDR3 comprises 15 residues. V trimming: 1 base; J trimming: 9 bases; junction bases outside the gene matches: 9. Germline V CDR1 and CDR2: SGHVS, FQNEAQ. The CDR3 is CASSLGSSGGREQFF. The CDR3 DNA reads TGTGCCAGCAGCTTAGGTTCTAGCGGAGGCCGTGAGCAGTTCTTC.

In its sample, this clone was seen a few times. The rearrangement links TRBV7-2 to TRBJ1-2; tentatively, D is TRBD1 (5 bases). CDR1 and CDR2 (germline): SGHTA, FQGNSA. Trimming took off 0 bases at V and 4 bases at J, with 9 bases between the two ends. The CDR3 extends over 14 amino acids. The CDR3 nucleotides read TGTGCCAGCAGCTTAGCGGGGGGGATCTATGGCTACACCTTC. Translating gives CASSLAGGIYGYTF.

This chain links TRBV11-1 with TRBJ1-1; TRBD1 is a possible D gene (6 bases). Germline V lookup: CDR1 SGHAT, CDR2 FQDESV (reference sequence). The V gene lost 5 bases and the J gene lost 4 bases, with 11 bases spanning the gap. The CDR3 covers 13 residues. The CDR3 loop reads CASSRGGGTEAFF. The CDR3, as DNA: TGTGCCAGCAGCCGAGGGGGGGGCACTGAAGCTTTCTTT. The variable domain in full, with the rest retrieved from reference TRBV11-1 and TRBJ1-1, is EAEVAQSPRYKITEKSQAVAFWCDPISGHATLYWYRQILGQGPELLVQFQDESVVDDSQLPKDRFSAERLKGVDSTLKIQPAELGDSAMYLCASSRGGGTEAFFGQGTRLTVV.

The rearrangement links TRBV5-4 to TRBJ2-3; 9 bases fit TRBD1. V lost 0 bases to trimming and J lost 4 bases; unmatched junction nucleotides: 9. CDR1 and CDR2 from the germline V gene are SGHNT and YYREEE (reference sequence). CDR3 length: 17 amino acids. CDR3 sequence: CASSLGGGTGLADTQYF. The CDR3 bases are TGTGCCAGCAGCTTGGGGGGCGGGACAGGGTTGGCAGATACGCAGTATTTT. The full variable domain, with the rest looked up from reference TRBV5-4 and TRBJ2-3, is ETGVTQSPTHLIKTRGQQVTLRCSSQSGHNTVSWYQQALGQGPQFIFQYYREEENGRGNFPPRFSGLQFPNYSSELNVNALELDDSALYLCASSLGGGTGLADTQYFGPGTRLTVL.

This sequence joins TRBV30 and TRBJ2-7; a weak D match, TRBD2 (6 bases). The CDR3 has 16 amino acids. V was pared by 0 bases and J by 0 bases, with 15 bases between. Germline loops: CDR1 GTSNPN, CDR2 SVGIG (reference sequence). The CDR3 region is CAWSVRTGLSSYEQYF. Here the CDR3 DNA reads TGTGCCTGGAGTGTACGTACAGGACTAAGCTCCTACGAGCAGTACTTC.

This chain links TRBV9 with TRBJ1-4, with 8 nucleotides matching TRBD1. V trimming: 3 bases; J trimming: 4 bases; junction bases outside the gene matches: 8. CDR3 length equals 16 residues. Germline loops: CDR1 SGDLS, CDR2 YYNGEE. The CDR3 DNA follows: TGTGCCAGCAGCGATTCAGGGGGCGGCCTTAATGAAAAACTGTTTTTT. Translation gives CASSDSGGGLNEKLFF.

The V and J genes are TRBV9 and TRBJ1-2; D remains unclear. The CDR3 totals 14 residues. Germline V gene sequence: CDR1 SGDLS, CDR2 YYNGEE. V lost 4 bases to trimming and J lost 8 bases, with 18 bases between them. The DNA of the CDR3 is TGTGCCAGCAGCTTCGACACCCAGGCGAGGGGCTACACCTTC. Protein product: CASSFDTQARGYTF.

The chain uses TRBV10-2 and TRBJ2-5; no clear D gene. Looked up from germline, CDR1 is WSHSY and CDR2 is SAAADI. Trimming cost V 5 bases and J 10 bases, with 11 bases left between them. The CDR3 loop spans 11 amino acids. The CDR3 DNA reads as TGCGCCAGCAGTTTGGATTCGATCCAGTACTTC. Translation: CASSLDSIQYF.

J is TRBJ2-7 and V is TRBV10-3; 7 nucleotides agree with TRBD1. From germline, CDR1 is ENHRY and CDR2 SYGVKD. V dropped 6 bases and J dropped 5; count of bases not matched to a gene: 7. This CDR3 region has 13 residues. The chain's CDR3 is CAIRETGSHEQYF. The CDR3 coding sequence is TGTGCCATCAGGGAGACAGGGTCCCACGAGCAGTACTTC.

The J gene is TRBJ2-4, the V gene TRBV5-6, with D possibly matching TRBD2 (5 bases). Germline-derived CDR1 and CDR2 are SGHDT and YYEEEE. The CDR3 runs to 14 residues. V lost 1 base, J lost 0 bases, and 5 bases lay in between. This chain's CDR3 is CASSLRGAKNIQYF. The CDR3 coding sequence is TGTGCCAGCAGCTTGCGGGGAGCCAAAAACATTCAGTACTTC.

V usage is TRBV7-2 and J usage is TRBJ2-7, with 11 bases lining up with TRBD2. The CDR3 covers 15 residues. V was clipped by 1 base and J by 6 bases; unmatched bases: 5. The germline V gene encodes CDR1 SGHTA and CDR2 FQGNSA. CDR3 sequence: CASSLELAGAAEQYF. CDR3 bases: TGTGCCAGCAGCTTAGAACTAGCGGGAGCGGCCGAGCAGTACTTC.

The V gene is TRBV6-6, the J gene TRBJ2-3, with TRBD1 matching over 7 bases. Trimming cost V 11 bases and J 3 bases; bases outside gene matches: 8. Germline V lookup: CDR1 MNHNY, CDR2 SVGAGI (reference sequence). The CDR3 extends over 13 amino acids. The CDR3 is CAALETGTDTQYF. The CDR3 coding sequence is TGTGCCGCCCTCGAGACAGGGACAGATACGCAGTATTTT.